These T cell receptor beta chains were read from a single sample in a study of T cell repertoires in cytomegalovirus infection. TCRdb reprocessed the reads with MiXCR, giving one entry per CDR3 protein. The table shows 300,000 or so distinct CDR3 sequences, with 9.6% occurring only once. The sequencing input was PBMCs. These receptor sequences come from a human donor in good health (CMV status not recorded). Some clones in this sample may be carry-over from other donors' samples. The CDR3 runs from the conserved cysteine through the conserved F or W. D genes are given only for firm matches. A row's size may be missing; if present it is once, few, many or a size class.

clone size | J gene | D gene | V gene | CDR3 DNA | CDR3 protein
- | TRBJ2-2 | - | TRBV2 | TGTGCCAGCAGGACCAGGGCCCACACCGGGGAGCTGTTTTTT | CASRTRAHTGELFF
many | TRBJ2-2 | - | TRBV7-3 | TGTGCCAGCAGCTCCACTATGGGGACCGCGAACACCGGGGAGCTGTTTTTT | CASSSTMGTANTGELFF
many | TRBJ2-2 | - | TRBV5-4 | TGTGCCAGCAGACCTGGACAGTATTCGAACACCGGGGAGCTGTTTTTT | CASRPGQYSNTGELFF
many | TRBJ2-3 | - | TRBV28 | TGTGCCAGCAGTTTGGGTAGGACACCCACAGATACGCAGTATTTT | CASSLGRTPTDTQYF
many | TRBJ1-5 | - | TRBV2 | TGTGCCAGCACCCCTGGGGCCTACAATCAGCCCCAGCATTTT | CASTPGAYNQPQHF
many | TRBJ2-2 | - | TRBV7-3 | TGTGCCAGCAGCTTAGACAGGAGTGGGGCCGGGGAGCTGTTTTTT | CASSLDRSGAGELFF
- | TRBJ2-1 | TRBD2 | TRBV5-1 | TGCGCCAGCAGCTTTTCTACTGATGCTGTAGCGGGGAGGCACAAAAGGCTCTTC | CASSFSTDAVAGRHKRLF
few | TRBJ1-5 | TRBD1 | TRBV28 | TGTGCCAGCCTTGGACAGGGGGCCGGGCAGCCCCAGCATTTT | CASLGQGAGQPQHF
many | TRBJ2-1 | TRBD2 | TRBV7-6 | TGTGCCAGCAGCCGTAGGACTAGCGGGGGGGCCATGAATGAGCAGTTCTTC | CASSRRTSGGAMNEQFF
many | TRBJ1-4 | TRBD1 | TRBV29-1 | TGCAGCGTCATGGTGGGGACAGGGGCACCAAATGAAAAACTGTTTTTT | CSVMVGTGAPNEKLFF
- | TRBJ1-6 | - | TRBV10-2 | TGCGCCAGCATGATAATCAGCGTCGGGGATTCACCCCTCCACTTT | CASMIISVGDSPLHF
many | TRBJ2-2 | - | TRBV7-9 | TGTGCCAGCAGCGCTCCTGAACTTACCCCAGGCCTCCGGAGGGCCGGGGAGCTGTTTTTT | CASSAPELTPGLRRAGELFF
few | TRBJ2-3 | - | TRBV29-1 | TGCAGCGTGGGGGGCACTATCACAGATACGCAGTATTTT | CSVGGTITDTQYF
many | TRBJ1-2 | - | TRBV28 | TGTGCCAGCAGTTTACCAGGCGTCTATGGCTACACCTTC | CASSLPGVYGYTF
many | TRBJ1-3 | TRBD1 | TRBV9 | TGTGCCAGCAGCCTTGGGACAGTTGGAAACACCATATATTTT | CASSLGTVGNTIYF
few | TRBJ1-1 | - | TRBV6-5 | TGTGCCAGCAGCCGAGGGGGGTGGGTCACTGAAGCTTTCTTT | CASSRGGWVTEAFF
many | TRBJ2-5 | - | TRBV7-8 | TGTGCCAGCAGCTTAGCATATGGGGGGGCTCAAGAGACCCAGTACTTC | CASSLAYGGAQETQYF
many | TRBJ2-1 | TRBD2 | TRBV28 | TGTGCCAGCAGTTCGTCACTAGCGGGCCTGTACAATGAGCAGTTCTTC | CASSSSLAGLYNEQFF
many | TRBJ1-5 | - | TRBV20-1 | TGCAGTGCTAGAGATAGCCCTATTCATATCAATCAGCCCCAGCATTTT | CSARDSPIHINQPQHF
many | TRBJ1-3 | - | TRBV5-6 | TGTGCCAGCAGCTTGCGCGGGCACGCGGAAAACACCATATATTTT | CASSLRGHAENTIYF
many | TRBJ2-3 | - | TRBV20-1 | TGCAGTGCTCCACAGGGTGGCAACACAGATACGCAGTATTTT | CSAPQGGNTDTQYF
many | TRBJ2-1 | TRBD1 | TRBV7-2 | TGTGCCAGTGCCACGGACAGGATTAGGTACAATGAGCAGTTCTTC | CASATDRIRYNEQFF
many | TRBJ2-4 | - | TRBV6-2/TRBV6-3 | TGTGCCAGCAGCGCCGCAGGAGGGGCTGTGGGAAACATTCAGTACTTC | CASSAAGGAVGNIQYF
many | TRBJ2-6 | TRBD1 | TRBV7-6 | TGTGCCAGCAGTTCGACAGGGTCAGCTGGGGCCAACGTCCTGACTTTC | CASSSTGSAGANVLTF
- | TRBJ2-7 | TRBD1 | TRBV10-3 | TGTGCCATCAGGGGGGACAGGGAGTTTAGCGAGCAGTACTTC | CAIRGDREFSEQYF
few | TRBJ2-5 | - | TRBV6-5 | TGTGCCAGCGGCCTGGGGGGCGTGGAGACCCAGTACTTC | CASGLGGVETQYF
- | TRBJ2-2 | - | TRBV29-1 | TGCAGCGTTCCCGAAGGCTCCGGGGAGCTGTTTTTT | CSVPEGSGELFF
many | TRBJ2-3 | TRBD2 | TRBV28 | TGTGCCAGCAGTGAGCGGGGAACAGATACGCAGTATTTT | CASSERGTDTQYF
- | TRBJ1-3 | - | TRBV7-2 | TGTGCCAGCAGCTACGAAGGGTTCTTCTCTGGAAACACCATATATTTT | CASSYEGFFSGNTIYF